These 19 T cell receptor beta chains were sequenced from one sample in a study of beta chain features in type 1 diabetes. cDNA synthesis used the whole RNA isolate, giving expressed TCRB sequences. Repertoires were generated with immunoSEQ multiplex PCR, while TCRdb's copy carries only in-frame clones and drops some. The sample carries 900,000 or so clones, about a sixth recorded once. The sample taken for sequencing was naive CD4+ T cells from blood. The receptors were gathered from a young woman in good health.

This clone turned up a few times. The chain uses TRBV7-9 and TRBJ1-3; 7 bases map to TRBD1. V gave up 5 bases and J gave up 4 bases; unmatched junction bases: 5. CDR3 length equals 14 residues. Per germline, CDR1 SEHNR and CDR2 FQNEAQ (reference sequence). The CDR3 DNA reads TGTGCCAGCAGCCCGGGGACAGCCGGAAACACCATATATTTT. Its protein is CASSPGTAGNTIYF.

The gene calls are TRBV7-2 and TRBJ1-1; 8 nucleotides line up with TRBD1. The length of the CDR3 is 17 residues. Trimming removed 2 bases from V and 1 base from J; junction bases left unmatched: 9. The germline gives CDR1 SGHTA, CDR2 FQGNSA. The CDR3 loop is CASSLPLRGPRNTEAFF. CDR3 DNA sequence: TGTGCCAGCAGCTTACCCCTCAGGGGGCCTAGGAACACTGAAGCTTTCTTT.

This rearrangement joins TRBV7-2 to TRBJ2-5, with unresolved D. The CDR3 has 14 amino acids. Trimming shortened V by 6 bases and J by 7 bases, and 18 bases separated the two germline ends. The germline V gene has CDR1 SGHTA and CDR2 FQGNSA. The CDR3 is CASSYQLRPGTQYF. CDR3 nucleotides: TGTGCCAGCAGTTACCAGCTGAGACCTGGGACCCAGTACTTC.

V and J are TRBV5-4 and TRBJ2-7, with 8 bases fitting TRBD2. Trimming took 4 bases from V and 4 from J; bases not matched to a gene: 7. Per germline, CDR1 SGHNT and CDR2 YYREEE (reference sequence). The CDR3 has 14 amino acids. The CDR3 sequence: CASSPSGGRYEQYF. CDR3 nucleotides: TGTGCCAGCAGCCCGAGCGGGGGCCGGTACGAGCAGTACTTC.

The chain carries TRBV28 and TRBJ2-2; 8 bases align to TRBD1. The J segment lost 3 bases and the V segment lost 5 bases, leaving 8 bases of the junction unmatched. This CDR3 has 16 amino acids. The germline V gene encodes CDR1 MDHEN and CDR2 SYDVKM. The CDR3 DNA sequence: TGTGCCAGCAGTCGATATCACAGGGGGGACACCGGGGAGCTGTTTTTT. Translating gives CASSRYHRGDTGELFF. Looking up the rest from reference TRBV28 and TRBJ2-2 gives the full variable domain: DVKVTQSSRYLVKRTGEKVFLECVQDMDHENMFWYRQDPGLGLRLIYFSYDVKMKEKGDIPEGYSVSREKKERFSLILESASTNQTSMYLCASSRYHRGDTGELFFGEGSRLTVL.

This clone was counted between two and nine times. The rearrangement uses TRBV7-9 and TRBJ2-1, with 13 bases fitting TRBD2. The ends lost 7 bases at V and 9 bases at J; junction bases unmatched: 12. Germline V gene lookup returns CDR1 SEHNR and CDR2 FQNEAQ (reference sequence). CDR3 length: 16 amino acids. Written as DNA, the CDR3 is TGTGCCAGCACCGAAGGGACTAGCGGGATTTTCGGTGAGCAGTTCTTC. Encoded protein: CASTEGTSGIFGEQFF.

V is TRBV7-2 and J is TRBJ2-3; 11 bases match TRBD2. The length of the CDR3 is 17 residues. Germline-derived CDR1 and CDR2 are SGHTA and FQGNSA. V was clipped by 1 base and J by 4 bases; unmatched bases: 7. The DNA for the CDR3 is TGTGCCAGCAGCTTAGGGCTAGCGGGAGGAGGGGCAGATACGCAGTATTTT. Protein product: CASSLGLAGGGADTQYF. Together with reference TRBV7-2 and TRBJ2-3, the CDR3 gives the full variable domain: GAGVSQSPSNKVTEKGKDVELRCDPISGHTALYWYRQSLGQGLEFLIYFQGNSAPDKSGLPSDRFSAERTGGSVSTLTIQRTQQEDSAVYLCASSLGLAGGGADTQYFGPGTRLTVL.

This clone was detected a few times. This chain links TRBV5-6 with TRBJ2-3, with 7 bases aligning to TRBD2. V shed 5 bases and J 6 bases; nucleotides not matched to a gene: 6. Germline V gives CDR1 SGHDT, CDR2 YYEEEE. The CDR3 spans 13 residues. The CDR3 protein is CASRISGVDTQYF. As DNA, the CDR3 is TGTGCCAGCAGAATCAGCGGGGTGGATACGCAGTATTTT.

This sequence joins TRBV5-4 and TRBJ1-2; 12 positions agree with TRBD1. The CDR3 length is 16 residues. With 4 bases clipped from V and 6 bases from J, the junction kept 10 bases outside the gene matches. The V gene's germline CDR1 is SGHNT and CDR2 YYREEE (reference sequence). CDR3 sequence reads: CASSLPGQGALNGYTF. CDR3 DNA: TGTGCCAGCAGCCTCCCGGGACAGGGGGCTCTCAATGGCTACACCTTC.

J is TRBJ2-7 and V is TRBV27; 7 nucleotides match TRBD1. Germline V gives CDR1 MNHEY, CDR2 SMNVEV (reference sequence). The CDR3 is made up of 18 amino acids. V lost 5 bases, J lost 3 bases, and 19 bases stayed unmatched. CDR3 in amino acids: CASSTDRAPRVANYEQYF. In nucleotides, the CDR3 is TGTGCCAGCAGTACCGACAGGGCCCCCCGGGTCGCGAACTACGAGCAGTACTTC.

This clone came up a few times. J is TRBJ2-3 and V is TRBV4-2; 10 bases match TRBD2. CDR3 size: 16 residues. The germline V gene has CDR1 LGHNA and CDR2 YNFKEQ. Germline trimming cut 0 bases from V and 7 bases from J; bases unmatched to any gene: 7. The CDR3: CASSQDLSSGRNTQYF. CDR3 coding DNA: TGTGCCAGCAGCCAAGATTTGTCTAGCGGGAGAAATACGCAGTATTTT.

The chain carries TRBV7-3 and TRBJ1-5; TRBD1 matches at 8 bases. The V gene end was trimmed by 5 bases and the J gene end by 9 bases; junction bases not matched to a gene: 6. The CDR3 consists of 13 residues. The germline CDR1 and CDR2 sequences are SGHTA and FQGTGA. The DNA for the CDR3 is TGTGCCAGCAGCCTGGACAGGGAAGGGCCCCAGCATTTT. The encoded protein is CASSLDREGPQHF.

The chain combines TRBV7-2 with TRBJ1-5; 8 positions agree with TRBD1. In germline, CDR1 is SGHTA, CDR2 FQGNSA. This CDR3 is built from 16 residues. Germline trimming cut 1 base from V and 13 bases from J; bases unmatched to any gene: 15. The CDR3 nucleotides are TGTGCCAGCAGCTTAGAGGATGCGGCCAGTCAGGGGGCTCAGCATTTT. This codes for CASSLEDAASQGAQHF. Supplemented by reference TRBV7-2 and TRBJ1-5, the full variable domain reads GAGVSQSPSNKVTEKGKDVELRCDPISGHTALYWYRQSLGQGLEFLIYFQGNSAPDKSGLPSDRFSAERTGGSVSTLTIQRTQQEDSAVYLCASSLEDAASQGAQHFGDGTRLSIL.

The chain recombines TRBV27 with TRBJ2-1; D is unclear. The V and J ends lost 3 bases and 6 bases respectively, with 9 bases between them. The germline V gene encodes CDR1 MNHEY and CDR2 SMNVEV (reference sequence). The CDR3 has 13 residues. The CDR3 DNA sequence: TGTGCCAGCAGTTTTCGGTGGACCAATGAGCAGTTCTTC. Translating gives CASSFRWTNEQFF.

This clone was counted only a few times. The gene calls are TRBV7-2 and TRBJ2-7; a possible D gene is TRBD1 (5 bases). CDR1 and CDR2 (germline): SGHTA, FQGNSA. The V end lost 3 bases, the J end lost 7 bases, and 13 bases lay between the germline ends. CDR3 length: 13 residues. The CDR3 protein is CASSFTGFREQYF. CDR3 coding DNA: TGTGCCAGCAGCTTCACAGGATTTCGGGAGCAGTACTTC.

The genes are TRBV28 and TRBJ1-2; D unclear. Germline CDR1 is MDHEN and CDR2 is SYDVKM. The ends were cut back, 5 bases at V and 0 bases at J, with 13 bases in the middle. This CDR3 contains 15 residues. CDR3 nucleotides: TGTGCCAGCAGTGGGCTCGGGATGACTAACTATGGCTACACCTTC. Its translation: CASSGLGMTNYGYTF.

The chain joins TRBV27 to TRBJ2-3; no firm D call. This CDR3 spans 15 amino acids. V was trimmed by 3 bases and J by 0 bases, leaving 10 bases between them. Looked up from germline, CDR1 is MNHEY and CDR2 is SMNVEV (reference sequence). The CDR3 sequence: CASSLSLTSTDTQYF. The CDR3 region has the DNA TGTGCCAGCAGTTTGTCATTGACTAGCACAGATACGCAGTATTTT.

This clone was counted a few times. This sequence joins TRBV11-1 and TRBJ2-3; 10 bases fit TRBD1. Trimming removed 5 bases from V and 3 bases from J; junction bases left unmatched: 8. Germline lookup yields CDR1 SGHAT and CDR2 FQDESV (reference sequence). The CDR3 is 16 residues long. The CDR3 DNA is TGTGCCAGCAGCCCCGGACAGGGGGTTTTGACAGATACGCAGTATTTT. Its translation: CASSPGQGVLTDTQYF.

The chain uses TRBV20-1 and TRBJ2-1; D uncertain. Deletions cut 5 bases from V and 4 bases from J, with 6 bases between. The germline V gene has CDR1 DFQATT and CDR2 SNEGSKA (reference sequence). The CDR3 extends over 11 amino acids. The CDR3 sequence: CSAVGYNEQFF. CDR3 in DNA: TGCAGTGCTGTCGGATACAATGAGCAGTTCTTC.